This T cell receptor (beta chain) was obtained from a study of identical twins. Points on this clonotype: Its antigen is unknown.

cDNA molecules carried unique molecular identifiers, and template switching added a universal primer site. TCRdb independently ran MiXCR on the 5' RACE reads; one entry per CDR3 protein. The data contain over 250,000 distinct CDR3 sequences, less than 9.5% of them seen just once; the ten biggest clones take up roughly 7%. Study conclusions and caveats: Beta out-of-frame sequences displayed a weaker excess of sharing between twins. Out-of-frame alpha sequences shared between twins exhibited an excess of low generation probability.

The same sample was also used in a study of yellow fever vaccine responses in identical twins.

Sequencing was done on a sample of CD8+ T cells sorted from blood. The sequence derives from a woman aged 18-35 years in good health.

For the CDR3, the DNA is TGTGCCAGCAGCTTCCGGGACAGCTCCTACAATGAGCAGTTCTTC. This sequence encodes CASSFRDSSYNEQFF. The chain employs TRBV7-9 and TRBJ2-1, with TRBD1 identical over 7 bases. Germline V gene data show CDR1 as SEHNR and CDR2 as FQNEAQ (reference sequence). V was clipped by 3 bases and J by 0 bases; unmatched bases: 2. There are 15 residues in the CDR3. Full variable domain (missing parts from reference TRBV7-9 and TRBJ2-1): DTGVSQNPRHKITKRGQNVTFRCDPISEHNRLYWYRQTLGQGPEFLTYFQNEAQLEKSRLLSDRFSAERPKGSFSTLEIQRTEQGDSAMYLCASSFRDSSYNEQFFGPGTRLTVL.